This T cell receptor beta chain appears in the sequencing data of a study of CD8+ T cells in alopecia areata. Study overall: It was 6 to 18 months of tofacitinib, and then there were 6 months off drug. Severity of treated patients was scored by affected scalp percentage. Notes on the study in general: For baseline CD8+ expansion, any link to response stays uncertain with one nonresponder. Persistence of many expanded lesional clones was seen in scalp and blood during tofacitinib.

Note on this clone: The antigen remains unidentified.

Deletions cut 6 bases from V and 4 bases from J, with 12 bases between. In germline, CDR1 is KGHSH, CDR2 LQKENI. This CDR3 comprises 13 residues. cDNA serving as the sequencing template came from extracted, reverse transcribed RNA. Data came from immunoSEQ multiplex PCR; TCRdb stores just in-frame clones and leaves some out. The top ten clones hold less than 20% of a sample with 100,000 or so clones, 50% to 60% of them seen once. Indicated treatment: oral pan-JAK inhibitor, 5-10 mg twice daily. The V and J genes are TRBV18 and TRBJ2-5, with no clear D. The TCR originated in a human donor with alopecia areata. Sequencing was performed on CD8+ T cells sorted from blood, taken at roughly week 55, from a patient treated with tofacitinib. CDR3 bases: TGTGCCAGCTCTCCTTATTGGAGAGAGACCCAGTACTTC. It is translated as CASSPYWRETQYF.